A single sample gave rise to the 22 T cell receptor beta chains below, sequenced in a study of blood T cell repertoires in COVID-19. Profiling relied on immunoSEQ multiplex PCR, and the TCRdb table lists in-frame clones only, not all of them. The sample includes 200,000 or so clones, around nine tenths of them seen just once. Sequencing was carried out using peripheral blood. These receptors all come from a man aged 50-59 years with COVID-19, enrolled during active disease.

J is TRBJ1-5 and V is TRBV15; tentative D call: TRBD1 (5 bases). Germline V gene sequence: CDR1 LNHNV, CDR2 YYDKDF (reference sequence). V was pared by 3 bases and J by 3 bases, with 15 bases between. The CDR3 covers 16 residues. The CDR3 nucleotides are TGTGCCACCAGCAGTAGTTCTACAGGAAACAATCAGCCCCAGCATTTT. It translates to CATSSSSTGNNQPQHF.

This CDR3 is CASSIGRQGYNEQFF. The DNA for the CDR3 is TGTGCCAGTAGTATAGGGAGACAGGGTTACAATGAGCAGTTCTTC. V usage is TRBV19 and J usage is TRBJ2-1; 7 nucleotides align to TRBD1. V was pared by 1 base and J by 4 bases, with 4 bases of the junction left unmatched. Germline lookup yields CDR1 LNHDA and CDR2 SQIVND (reference sequence). The CDR3 has 15 amino acids.

The chain has TRBV7-3 and TRBJ2-3; maybe TRBD1 (6 bases). Germline values: CDR1 SGHTA, CDR2 FQGTGA. CDR3 length: 16 residues. V shed 5 bases and J shed 4 bases, with 19 bases lying between them. This chain's CDR3 is CASSESGARGSDTQYF. Here the CDR3 DNA reads TGTGCCAGCAGCGAAAGTGGGGCTAGGGGGTCAGATACGCAGTATTTT.

Details on this clone: Other DNA variants within this sample encode the same CDR3. This chain uses TRBV24-1 with TRBJ2-7; the match to TRBD1 covers 7 bases. Germline V gene sequence: CDR1 KGHDR, CDR2 SFDVKD. Trimming cost V 4 bases and J 4 bases; bases outside gene matches: 6. The CDR3 is 14 amino acids. The CDR3 DNA reads as TGTGCCACCAGTGACCCAGACAGGGCTTACGAGCAGTACTTC. It codes for CATSDPDRAYEQYF.

The rearrangement joins TRBV5-1 to TRBJ2-2; 15 bases are a match to TRBD2. CDR1 SGHRS and CDR2 YFSETQ come from the germline V gene. Unmatched junction bases numbered 12, after V lost 6 bases and J lost 6 bases. The CDR3 is 18 residues long. Here the CDR3 reads CASIQGLAGGPVSGELFF. CDR3 nucleotide sequence: TGCGCCAGCATCCAAGGACTAGCGGGAGGGCCGGTCTCCGGGGAGCTGTTTTTT.

This clone came up a few times. The V gene is TRBV9, the J gene TRBJ1-3; no reliable D call. CDR1 SGDLS and CDR2 YYNGEE come from the germline V gene. The CDR3 consists of 16 residues. V lost 0 bases and J lost 0, with 10 bases in between. As DNA, the CDR3 is TGTGCCAGCAGCGTAGCCCCGACTTACTCTGGAAACACCATATATTTT. Translation: CASSVAPTYSGNTIYF.

The chain recombines TRBV5-8 with TRBJ2-3; D uncertain. Germline V gene lookup returns CDR1 SGHTS and CDR2 YDEGEE. The CDR3 contains 11 residues. The V gene lost 2 bases and the J gene lost 5 bases, with 3 bases spanning the gap. This CDR3 is CASSFGDTQYF. The CDR3 DNA sequence: TGTGCCAGCAGCTTCGGAGATACGCAGTATTTT. Full variable domain (missing parts from reference TRBV5-8 and TRBJ2-3): EAGVTQSPTHLIKTRGQQATLRCSPISGHTSVYWYQQALGLGLQFLLWYDEGEERNRGNFPPRFSGRQFPNYSSELNVNALELEDSALYLCASSFGDTQYFGPGTRLTVL.

This clone has only one observation. The chain has TRBV7-9 and TRBJ2-5; 9 bases agree with TRBD1. The CDR3 runs 14 residues. Per germline, CDR1 SEHNR and CDR2 FQNEAQ (reference sequence). The V gene end was trimmed by 4 bases and the J gene end by 2 bases; junction bases not matched to a gene: 2. This CDR3 reads CASSWTGAQETQYF. The CDR3 DNA sequence: TGTGCCAGCAGCTGGACAGGGGCGCAAGAGACCCAGTACTTC.

This sequence joins TRBV18 and TRBJ2-7; tentatively, D is TRBD1 (6 bases). CDR3 size: 14 residues. V lost 6 bases and J 4 bases, leaving 16 bases between the germline ends. CDR1 KGHSH and CDR2 LQKENI come from the germline V gene. The CDR3 spells CASSKQGWAYEQYF. The CDR3 DNA sequence: TGTGCCAGCTCCAAACAGGGCTGGGCGTACGAGCAGTACTTC. Combining the CDR3 with reference TRBV18 and TRBJ2-7 gives the whole variable domain NAGVMQNPRHLVRRRGQEARLRCSPMKGHSHVYWYRQLPEEGLKFMVYLQKENIIDESGMPKERFSAEFPKEGPSILRIQQVVRGDSAAYFCASSKQGWAYEQYFGPGTRLTVT.

V gene TRBV9 combines with J gene TRBJ2-3, with 9 bases identical to TRBD2. CDR3 length: 16 residues. Germline V gene lookup returns CDR1 SGDLS and CDR2 YYNGEE. V lost 3 bases, J lost 5 bases, and 10 bases stayed unmatched. The CDR3 region has the DNA TGTGCCAGCAGCGACGGTCTAGCGGGATTTGGAGATACGCAGTATTTT. Translating it yields CASSDGLAGFGDTQYF. Using reference TRBV9 and TRBJ2-3 for the parts outside the CDR3, the full variable domain is DSGVTQTPKHLITATGQRVTLRCSPRSGDLSVYWYQQSLDQGLQFLIQYYNGEERAKGNILERFSAQQFPDLHSELNLSSLELGDSALYFCASSDGLAGFGDTQYFGPGTRLTVL.

The J gene is TRBJ2-2, the V gene TRBV3-1 (or the pseudogene TRBV3-2); no clear D. The V end was cut by 0 bases, the J end by 7 bases, with 6 bases between. This CDR3 is built from 13 residues. Germline assignment: CDR1 LGHDT and CDR2 YNNKEL (reference sequence). The CDR3 reads CASSQDLNGELFF. The CDR3 DNA is TGTGCCAGCAGCCAAGATCTAAACGGGGAGCTGTTTTTT.

V usage is TRBV7-3 and J usage is TRBJ2-5, with 10 nucleotides matching TRBD1. The CDR3 is made up of 16 amino acids. The V gene end was trimmed by 6 bases and the J gene end by 4 bases; junction bases not matched to a gene: 11. In germline, CDR1 is SGHTA, CDR2 FQGTGA. The CDR3 loop reads CASRGETGGRGETQYF. In DNA, the CDR3 is TGTGCCAGCAGAGGGGAGACAGGGGGCAGGGGAGAGACCCAGTACTTC.

V usage is TRBV5-4 and J usage is TRBJ2-1, with D perhaps matching TRBD1 (6 bases). Germline V gives CDR1 SGHNT, CDR2 YYREEE (reference sequence). The CDR3 spans 16 residues. Trimming removed 0 bases from V and 0 bases from J, with 10 bases in between. In DNA, the CDR3 is TGTGCCAGCAGCTTGGATGGACAGAGCTCCTACAATGAGCAGTTCTTC. Encoded protein: CASSLDGQSSYNEQFF. Full variable domain (outside the CDR3, taken from reference TRBV5-4 and TRBJ2-1): ETGVTQSPTHLIKTRGQQVTLRCSSQSGHNTVSWYQQALGQGPQFIFQYYREEENGRGNFPPRFSGLQFPNYSSELNVNALELDDSALYLCASSLDGQSSYNEQFFGPGTRLTVL.

The chain recombines TRBV29-1 with TRBJ1-1; no firm D call. Germline loops: CDR1 SQVTM, CDR2 ANQGSEA. CDR3 length: 12 amino acids. Trimming took off 3 bases at V and 0 bases at J, with 5 bases between the two ends. The CDR3: CSVDELNTEAFF. The CDR3 region has the DNA TGCAGCGTTGATGAGCTGAACACTGAAGCTTTCTTT.

The gene calls are TRBV14 and TRBJ1-3, with TRBD1 as a possible D gene (5 bases). The CDR3 length is 13 residues. V was clipped by 4 bases and J by 7 bases, with 11 bases between them. Per the germline V gene, CDR1 is SGHDN and CDR2 is FVKESK. CDR3 nucleotides: TGTGCCAGCAGCCTGGCAGGGAGGAACACCATATATTTT. Its protein is CASSLAGRNTIYF.

The chain employs TRBV3-1 (or the pseudogene TRBV3-2) and TRBJ2-1; 9 bases match TRBD2. The CDR3 sequence is 16 residues long. The V gene end was trimmed by 0 bases and the J gene end by 7 bases; junction bases not matched to a gene: 7. CDR1 is LGHDT, CDR2 YNNKEL, per germline (reference sequence). The DNA of the CDR3 is TGTGCCAGCAGCCAAGATGGGACTAGCTCCTGGAATGAGCAGTTCTTC. Translated: CASSQDGTSSWNEQFF.

The chain couples TRBV19 to TRBJ2-2; a possible D gene is TRBD1 (5 bases). The CDR3 contains 13 residues. Germline CDR1 is LNHDA and CDR2 is SQIVND (reference sequence). V shed 7 bases and J shed 5 bases, with 11 bases lying between them. The CDR3 region has the DNA TGTGCCAGTACAGGCAGGGTTACCGGGGAGCTGTTTTTT. This encodes CASTGRVTGELFF.

The genes are TRBV18 and TRBJ2-1; D possibly corresponds to TRBD2 (6 bases). Germline lookup yields CDR1 KGHSH and CDR2 LQKENI. V lost 3 bases and J 5 bases, leaving 20 bases between the germline ends. The CDR3 length is 17 residues. The CDR3 DNA reads TGTGCCAGCTCACCCACCCCGAGGGGCGGGGCAAACAATGAGCAGTTCTTC. Encoded protein: CASSPTPRGGANNEQFF.

The V call is TRBV11-2, the J call TRBJ2-2, with 7 bases lining up with TRBD1. The CDR3 extends over 15 amino acids. Germline V gives CDR1 SGHAT, CDR2 FQNNGV. J lost 4 bases, V lost 5 bases, and 7 bases had no gene match. The CDR3 spells CASSNRGTFTGELFF. The CDR3 DNA reads as TGTGCCAGCAGCAACAGGGGCACGTTCACCGGGGAGCTGTTTTTT.

This chain links TRBV6-5 with TRBJ2-1; 9 bases map to TRBD2. The CDR3 sequence is 15 residues long. Germline CDR1 MNHEY, CDR2 SVGAGI. Unmatched junction bases numbered 11, after V lost 6 bases and J lost 8 bases. In DNA form, the CDR3 reads TGTGCCAGCAGCCAATCGCCGGGACTAGCCTATGAGCAGTTCTTC. Protein: CASSQSPGLAYEQFF.

V usage is TRBV10-2 and J usage is TRBJ1-2; 7 bases align to TRBD1. This CDR3 spans 14 amino acids. The germline V gene encodes CDR1 WSHSY and CDR2 SAAADI. J lost 0 bases, V lost 4 bases, and 2 bases had no gene match. CDR3 DNA: TGCGCCAGCAGTGCGGGACAGACTAACTATGGCTACACCTTC. This encodes CASSAGQTNYGYTF.

V is TRBV5-6 and J is TRBJ1-2; TRBD1 might be the D (5 bases). CDR1 is SGHDT and CDR2 is YYEEEE in the germline V gene. The length of the CDR3 is 15 residues. Trimming stripped 2 bases from V and 4 bases from J, with 15 bases between. The CDR3 nucleotides read TGTGCCAGCAGCTTTGGGGCGGGGGAAGGCTATGGCTACACCTTC. Translated, it gives CASSFGAGEGYGYTF. The full variable domain, with the rest looked up from reference TRBV5-6 and TRBJ1-2, is DAGVTQSPTHLIKTRGQQVTLRCSPKSGHDTVSWYQQALGQGPQFIFQYYEEEERQRGNFPDRFSGHQFPNYSSELNVNALLLGDSALYLCASSFGAGEGYGYTFGSGTRLTVV.